This T cell receptor (beta chain) appears in the sequencing data of a study of blood T cell repertoires in COVID-19. Whole-study context: Specimens from acute and convalescent COVID-19 originated in the United States, Italy and Spain. T cells, B-cell-depleted T cells, or PBMCs supplied cDNA or gDNA.

The CDR3 has 16 amino acids. CDR1 and CDR2 from the germline V gene are MNHNY and SVGAGI (reference sequence). The V and J ends lost 8 bases and 3 bases respectively, with 21 bases between them. Study processing details: Reference gene primer amplification yielded estimated nucleated cell counts. Sequenced by immunoSEQ multiplex PCR; TCRdb stores in-frame clones only, minus some. The DNA was the basis for D and trimming; V, J and clone size are from that table. In the table there are tens of thousands of clones, around 86% of which are singletons. This clonotype was obtained from a man aged 25-40 years with acute or convalescent COVID-19. The chain joins TRBV6-6 to TRBJ2-3, with D tentatively TRBD1 (7 bases). Input material: peripheral blood. DNA of the CDR3: TGTGCCAGCCGGAGGGCAGGGGGTGATAAAACAGATACGCAGTATTTT. It encodes CASRRAGGDKTDTQYF.